One sample yielded the 18 T cell receptor beta chains listed below, sequenced in a study of blood T cell repertoires in COVID-19. Method: immunoSEQ multiplex PCR; TCRdb's copy keeps in-frame clones and lacks some. The table includes 65,000 to 90,000 clones, roughly 85% detected once. Sequenced: peripheral blood. The receptors here all came from a man aged 25-45 years with acute or convalescent COVID-19.

This clone was picked up a small number of times. The gene calls are TRBV28 and TRBJ1-2; no clear D. The CDR3 is 14 residues long. Germline CDR1 MDHEN, CDR2 SYDVKM. The germline V and J ends were trimmed by 6 bases and 6 bases, with 17 bases remaining between them. CDR3 region: CASRSSETWDGYTF. The CDR3 DNA sequence: TGTGCCAGCAGGTCTTCCGAGACTTGGGATGGCTACACCTTC.

The rearrangement links TRBV7-6 to TRBJ2-1; 12 nucleotides match TRBD2. The V gene end was trimmed by 10 bases and the J gene end by 3 bases; junction bases not matched to a gene: 13. The CDR3 is 17 amino acids. Germline assignment: CDR1 SGHVS and CDR2 FNYEAQ. For the CDR3, the DNA is TGTGCCACTAGACTAGCGGGAGCCCAAGGGTACTACAATGAGCAGTTCTTC. Translation gives CATRLAGAQGYYNEQFF.

The V gene is TRBV5-6, the J gene TRBJ1-3, with D maybe TRBD1 (5 bases). CDR1 is SGHDT and CDR2 is YYEEEE in the germline V gene. This CDR3 is built from 15 residues. Trimming cost V 3 bases and J 0 bases, with 10 bases left between them. The chain's CDR3 is CASSSQGNSGNTIYF. CDR3 bases: TGTGCCAGCAGCTCGCAGGGTAACTCTGGAAACACCATATATTTT.

The V gene is TRBV4-3, the J gene TRBJ2-3, with 14 positions matching TRBD2. The CDR3 spans 16 residues. The ends lost 4 bases at V and 1 base at J; junction bases unmatched: 1. Germline-derived CDR1 and CDR2 are LGHNA and YSLEER. In nucleotides, the CDR3 is TGCGCCAGCAGCCCGGGACTAGCGGGAGGCACAGATACGCAGTATTTT. As protein: CASSPGLAGGTDTQYF.

The chain has TRBV6-5 and TRBJ1-2; 9 bases are shared with TRBD1. The CDR3 consists of 15 residues. V dropped 2 bases and J dropped 4; count of bases not matched to a gene: 5. Germline V gene data show CDR1 as MNHEY and CDR2 as SVGAGI. In DNA, the CDR3 is TGTGCCAGCAGTTACGGGACAGGGAGCCCCTATGGCTACACCTTC. The encoded protein is CASSYGTGSPYGYTF.

The chain is built from TRBV19 and TRBJ2-5; 10 bases match TRBD1. V shed 4 bases and J 1 base; nucleotides not matched to a gene: 6. This CDR3 is 16 amino acids long. Germline CDR1 is LNHDA and CDR2 is SQIVND (reference sequence). The CDR3 is CASSTTGTGVQETQYF. DNA of the CDR3: TGTGCCAGTAGTACGACCGGGACAGGGGTCCAAGAGACCCAGTACTTC.

This rearrangement joins TRBV25-1 to TRBJ2-1; D is ambiguous. V was shortened by 4 bases and J by 12 bases, with 16 bases between the two germline ends. Germline CDR1 MGHDK, CDR2 SYGVNS. The CDR3 has 13 residues. CDR3 sequence reads: CASSVSSSGSQFF. CDR3 nucleotide sequence: TGTGCCAGCAGTGTTTCATCGTCAGGTTCGCAGTTCTTC.

The V gene is TRBV24-1, the J gene TRBJ1-5; no definite D call. V was cut by 4 bases and J by 3 bases, with 3 bases left in between. This CDR3 spans 12 amino acids. The germline V gene has CDR1 KGHDR and CDR2 SFDVKD. The CDR3 DNA sequence: TGTGCCACCAGTGACCTCAATCAGCCCCAGCATTTT. Translating gives CATSDLNQPQHF.

This clone was observed a handful of times. The chain joins TRBV6-5 to TRBJ1-5; D is undetermined. The CDR3 has 14 residues. The germline V gene encodes CDR1 MNHEY and CDR2 SVGAGI. Trimming stripped 8 bases from V and 2 bases from J, with 13 bases between. As DNA, the CDR3 is TGTGCCAGCTCTACAAGGGAGGGCAATCAGCCCCAGCATTTT. It translates to CASSTREGNQPQHF.

This chain joins TRBV6-6 and TRBJ2-6; 7 nucleotides match TRBD1. Losses at the gene ends were 4 bases for V and 3 bases for J; bases not matched to a gene: 3. The V gene's germline CDR1 is MNHNY and CDR2 SVGAGI (reference sequence). The CDR3 is 15 residues long. The CDR3 DNA reads as TGTGCCAGCAGTTCACAGGGGATTGGGGCCAACGTCCTGACTTTC. It is translated as CASSSQGIGANVLTF.

The chain uses TRBV7-2 and TRBJ2-5; the match to TRBD1 covers 9 bases. The CDR3 totals 13 residues. V lost 5 bases to trimming and J lost 6 bases; unmatched junction nucleotides: 4. Germline V CDR1 and CDR2: SGHTA, FQGNSA. CDR3 coding DNA: TGTGCCAGCAGCGGGACAGGGTGGCAGACCCAGTACTTC. Its protein product is CASSGTGWQTQYF.

The chain combines TRBV28 with TRBJ1-5, with D perhaps TRBD1 (6 bases). Germline lookup yields CDR1 MDHEN and CDR2 SYDVKM. This CDR3 spans 14 amino acids. The ends were cut back, 6 bases at V and 7 bases at J, with 16 bases in the middle. Written as DNA, the CDR3 is TGTGCCAGCAGCCTGCAGGGGTTATGGCAGCCCCAGCATTTT. This sequence encodes CASSLQGLWQPQHF.

The genes are TRBV30 and TRBJ1-6; the D is unclear. Germline V gene lookup returns CDR1 GTSNPN and CDR2 SVGIG (reference sequence). The CDR3 runs 13 residues. V was shortened by 5 bases and J by 10 bases, with 15 bases between the two germline ends. The CDR3 is CAWRWKTRSPLHF. The CDR3, as DNA: TGTGCCTGGCGGTGGAAGACTAGATCACCCCTCCACTTT.

The chain employs TRBV5-1 and TRBJ2-5; D might be TRBD1 (5 bases). This CDR3 is built from 14 residues. V was shortened by 4 bases and J by 4 bases, with 14 bases between the two germline ends. Germline CDR1 SGHRS, CDR2 YFSETQ. CDR3 sequence: CASSPQGRGETQYF. As DNA, the CDR3 is TGCGCCAGCAGCCCGCAGGGTAGAGGAGAGACCCAGTACTTC.

V gene TRBV12-3 or TRBV12-4 combines with J gene TRBJ1-4, with TRBD1 matching 11 bases. This CDR3 contains 13 residues. V gave up 6 bases and J gave up 8 bases; unmatched junction bases: 2. The CDR3 DNA is TGTGCCAGCAGGGGACAGGGGGAGGAAAAACTGTTTTTT. This gives the protein CASRGQGEEKLFF.

The V and J genes are TRBV18 and TRBJ2-1, with 8 bases fitting TRBD2. CDR3 length: 18 amino acids. V shed 3 bases and J 0 bases; nucleotides not matched to a gene: 10. From germline, CDR1 is KGHSH and CDR2 LQKENI. The CDR3 DNA sequence: TGTGCCAGCTCACCCGGGACTAGTAATCTGGGCTCCTACAATGAGCAGTTCTTC. Residues: CASSPGTSNLGSYNEQFF.

This chain connects TRBV11-2 to TRBJ2-5, with 7 bases that match TRBD2. CDR3 size: 16 residues. V shed 7 bases, J shed 7 bases, and the junction held 18 bases outside the gene matches. Germline V gene sequence: CDR1 SGHAT, CDR2 FQNNGV. The CDR3 reads CASNSRSGTTQPTQYF. CDR3 nucleotide sequence: TGTGCCAGCAATTCGAGGTCCGGGACTACTCAACCGACCCAGTACTTC.

The chain has TRBV16 and TRBJ1-5; D gene uncertain. Trimming cost V 5 bases and J 5 bases, with 10 bases left between them. The V gene's germline CDR1 is KGHSY and CDR2 FQNENV. This CDR3 is built from 13 residues. The CDR3 reads CASSSNPDQPQHF. The CDR3 DNA reads as TGTGCCAGCAGCTCCAATCCAGATCAGCCCCAGCATTTT.